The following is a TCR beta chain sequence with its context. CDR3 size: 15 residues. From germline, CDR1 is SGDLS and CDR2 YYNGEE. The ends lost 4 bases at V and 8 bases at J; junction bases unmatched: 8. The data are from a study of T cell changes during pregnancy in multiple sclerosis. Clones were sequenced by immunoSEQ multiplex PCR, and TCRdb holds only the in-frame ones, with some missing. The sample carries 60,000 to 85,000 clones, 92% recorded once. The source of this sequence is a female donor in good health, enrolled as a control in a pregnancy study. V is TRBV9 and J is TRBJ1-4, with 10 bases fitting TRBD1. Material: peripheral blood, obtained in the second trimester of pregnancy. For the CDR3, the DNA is TGTGCCAGCAGCCCCCGGGACAGGGGAGGAGAAAAACTGTTTTTT. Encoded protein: CASSPRDRGGEKLFF.